The next 31 T cell receptor beta chains were all read from a single sample in a study of CD8 T cells in ankylosing spondylitis. Each CDR3 protein is one row after TCRdb ran MiXCR on the 5' RACE reads. This sample carries roughly 180,000 distinct CDR3 sequences, approximately 9% of them seen once, and the ten largest clones take over 13%. The sequenced sample was blood, either unsorted or a sorted T cell fraction (not recorded which). Every receptor here comes from a female donor with ankylosing spondylitis or in good health (not recorded which).

This clonotype was detected ten times or more. V usage is TRBV29-1 and J usage is TRBJ2-7; a weak D match, TRBD1 (5 bases). Deletions cut 1 base from V and 4 bases from J, with 11 bases between. CDR3 length equals 13 residues. Germline CDR1 is SQVTM and CDR2 is ANQGSEA. The CDR3 nucleotides are TGCAGCGTTGAAGTTGGCAGGGCGTACGAGCAGTACTTC. Its translation is CSVEVGRAYEQYF.

This chain connects TRBV15 to TRBJ2-7, with unresolved D. This CDR3 is 15 amino acids long. V lost 0 bases, J lost 2 bases, and 11 bases lay in between. Germline loops: CDR1 LNHNV, CDR2 YYDKDF (reference sequence). CDR3 protein: CATSRESGRPYEQYF. The CDR3 nucleotides read TGTGCCACCAGCAGAGAATCAGGCAGGCCCTACGAGCAGTACTTC.

V usage is TRBV7-9 and J usage is TRBJ2-1; D unclear. The V end was cut by 3 bases, the J end by 7 bases, with 13 bases between. Germline V gives CDR1 SEHNR, CDR2 FQNEAQ (reference sequence). This CDR3 spans 14 amino acids. Written as DNA, the CDR3 is TGTGCCAGCAGCTTTGGACCCTTGAGTAATGAGCAGTTCTTC. Its translation is CASSFGPLSNEQFF. Full variable domain (remainder filled in from reference TRBV7-9 and TRBJ2-1): DTGVSQNPRHKITKRGQNVTFRCDPISEHNRLYWYRQTLGQGPEFLTYFQNEAQLEKSRLLSDRFSAERPKGSFSTLEIQRTEQGDSAMYLCASSFGPLSNEQFFGPGTRLTVL.

This clonotype was detected ten times or more. The chain uses TRBV30 and TRBJ2-1; 13 positions agree with TRBD2. After removal of 2 bases from V and 6 bases from J, the junction contained 10 bases not matched to a gene. The CDR3 is 17 residues long. Germline loops: CDR1 GTSNPN, CDR2 SVGIG (reference sequence). The CDR3 is CAWSWVGLAGVGNEQFF. For the CDR3, the DNA is TGTGCCTGGAGTTGGGTAGGACTAGCGGGAGTGGGCAATGAGCAGTTCTTC. The full variable domain, in which reference TRBV30 and TRBJ2-1 provide the parts outside the CDR3, is SQTIHQWPATLVQPVGSPLSLECTVEGTSNPNLYWYRQAAGRGLQLLFYSVGIGQISSEVPQNLSASRPQDRQFILSSKKLLLSDSGFYLCAWSWVGLAGVGNEQFFGPGTRLTVL.

The table lists this clonotype with many counts. The chain couples TRBV7-9 to TRBJ2-5, with 9 bases fitting TRBD2. The CDR3 covers 16 residues. Unmatched junction bases numbered 8, after V lost 5 bases and J lost 1 base. The V gene's germline CDR1 is SEHNR and CDR2 FQNEAQ (reference sequence). CDR3 nucleotide sequence: TGTGCCAGCAGCCCGACTAGCGGCATCCCCCAAGAGACCCAGTACTTC. As protein: CASSPTSGIPQETQYF.

This clonotype has only a few counts. This rearrangement joins TRBV4-2 to TRBJ2-3; TRBD2 matches at 11 bases. The CDR3 covers 19 residues. Trimming cost V 0 bases and J 4 bases; bases outside gene matches: 12. In germline, CDR1 is LGHNA, CDR2 YNFKEQ. This CDR3 is CASSQDSPLLAGVADTQYF. For the CDR3, the DNA is TGTGCCAGCAGCCAAGACAGTCCCTTACTAGCGGGAGTTGCAGATACGCAGTATTTT.

J is TRBJ1-2 and V is TRBV7-6; D perhaps matches TRBD1 (5 bases). This CDR3 region has 14 residues. Trimming removed 3 bases at V and 0 bases at J, with 8 bases between. Germline values: CDR1 SGHVS, CDR2 FNYEAQ. DNA for the CDR3: TGTGCCAGCAGCTTCGGGGGAGCTAACTATGGCTACACCTTC. Protein sequence: CASSFGGANYGYTF.

This clonotype has only a few counts. This chain connects TRBV7-9 to TRBJ2-1; 12 positions agree with TRBD2. The CDR3 sequence is 14 residues long. V dropped 10 bases and J dropped 2; count of bases not matched to a gene: 3. Germline assignment: CDR1 SEHNR and CDR2 FQNEAQ (reference sequence). The CDR3 sequence: CATRTSGAYNEQFF. The CDR3 nucleotides are TGTGCCACCAGGACTAGCGGGGCCTACAATGAGCAGTTCTTC.

This clonotype was counted at least ten times. The gene calls are TRBV20-1 and TRBJ2-4, with D tentatively TRBD2 (5 bases). Between the trimmed V and J ends, which lost 3 bases and 0 bases, there was a span of 9 bases. The germline V gene encodes CDR1 DFQATT and CDR2 SNEGSKA (reference sequence). The CDR3 consists of 14 residues. The CDR3 is CSARIRGAKNIQYF. The CDR3 DNA sequence: TGCAGTGCTAGGATCCGGGGAGCCAAAAACATTCAGTACTTC.

This clonotype has more than one count but fewer than ten. This chain uses TRBV7-9 with TRBJ1-2; a weak D match, TRBD1 (5 bases). The V gene lost 5 bases and the J gene lost 0 bases, with 19 bases spanning the gap. CDR1 SEHNR and CDR2 FQNEAQ come from the germline V gene (reference sequence). This CDR3 comprises 17 residues. This CDR3 is CASSNSWDHGANYGYTF. CDR3 nucleotide sequence: TGTGCCAGCAGCAACTCCTGGGACCACGGGGCTAACTATGGCTACACCTTC.

This clonotype was found a few times. This chain links TRBV7-2 with TRBJ2-1; no clear D. V was clipped by 0 bases and J by 6 bases, with 12 bases between them. The CDR3 contains 15 residues. Germline assignment: CDR1 SGHTA and CDR2 FQGNSA. CDR3 DNA: TGTGCCAGCAGCTTAGCGGTATCCCGGCGCAATGAGCAGTTCTTC. Its translation: CASSLAVSRRNEQFF.

The chain has TRBV7-9 and TRBJ2-7; D remains ambiguous. Germline CDR1 and CDR2: SEHNR and FQNEAQ (reference sequence). Trimming took 3 bases from V and 1 from J, leaving 7 bases between them. CDR3 length: 13 residues. The CDR3 region is CASSLSQSYEQYF. CDR3 DNA sequence: TGTGCCAGCAGCTTGTCGCAATCCTACGAGCAGTACTTC.

The sample holds a few counts of this clonotype. The chain links TRBV6-2 or TRBV6-3 to TRBJ2-7; weak D call: TRBD1 (6 bases). The germline gives CDR1 MNHEY, CDR2 SVGEGT. The CDR3 extends over 14 amino acids. With 7 bases removed from V and 4 bases from J, the gap between germline ends came to 17 bases. The CDR3 bases are TGTGCCAGCACTCTCTCGGGACACCGATACGAGCAGTACTTC. Translating it yields CASTLSGHRYEQYF.

The chain has TRBV11-1 and TRBJ2-7; 10 positions match TRBD2. The J segment lost 4 bases and the V segment lost 5 bases, leaving 11 bases of the junction unmatched. The CDR3 length is 16 residues. Germline CDR1 and CDR2: SGHAT and FQDESV (reference sequence). CDR3 DNA sequence: TGTGCCAGCAGCCTCCCTCTAGCGGGAGCAGCTTACGAGCAGTACTTC. Amino acids: CASSLPLAGAAYEQYF.

The genes are TRBV27 and TRBJ2-1; unclear D gene. Trimming stripped 4 bases from V and 0 bases from J, with 13 bases between. Germline values: CDR1 MNHEY, CDR2 SMNVEV (reference sequence). The CDR3 sequence is 16 residues long. The CDR3: CASSSLTRSSYNEQFF. The CDR3 bases are TGTGCCAGCAGTTCCCTGACCCGGAGCTCCTACAATGAGCAGTTCTTC.

This clonotype has ten or more counts. The rearrangement joins TRBV4-3 to TRBJ2-1, with D unresolved. The ends were cut back, 1 base at V and 9 bases at J, with 10 bases in the middle. CDR3 length: 13 amino acids. Germline V gene data show CDR1 as LGHNA and CDR2 as YSLEER. CDR3 DNA sequence: TGCGCCAGCAGCCAAGTCTGGCCGGGTGAGCAGTTCTTC. Residues: CASSQVWPGEQFF.

Many counts were recorded for this clonotype. V gene TRBV4-2 combines with J gene TRBJ1-1, with 7 bases lining up with TRBD1. Germline V gene lookup returns CDR1 LGHNA and CDR2 YNFKEQ. V shed 6 bases and J 0 bases; nucleotides not matched to a gene: 4. The CDR3 has 14 residues. As DNA, the CDR3 is TGTGCCAGCAGGGAGGGACAGCTGAACACTGAAGCTTTCTTT. As protein: CASREGQLNTEAFF.

This clonotype was seen ten or more times. This chain links TRBV27 with TRBJ2-7; D is possibly TRBD2 (5 bases). This CDR3 is 13 amino acids long. Trimming removed 5 bases at V and 1 base at J, with 9 bases between. The V gene's germline CDR1 is MNHEY and CDR2 SMNVEV (reference sequence). CDR3 region: CASSLTRSYEQYF. In nucleotides, the CDR3 is TGTGCCAGCAGTCTCACTAGGTCCTACGAGCAGTACTTC.

V gene TRBV20-1 combines with J gene TRBJ2-7; D unresolved. The CDR3 consists of 12 residues. V lost 3 bases and J lost 5, with 11 bases in between. Germline V CDR1 and CDR2: DFQATT, SNEGSKA (reference sequence). The CDR3 loop is CSASVGQDEQYF. The CDR3 nucleotides read TGCAGTGCTAGCGTCGGCCAAGACGAGCAGTACTTC.

This clonotype was detected ten times or more. The rearrangement uses TRBV12-3 or TRBV12-4 and TRBJ2-7, with 7 bases identical to TRBD1. The CDR3 consists of 12 residues. J gave up 6 bases and V 3 bases, and 2 bases lay outside the gene matches. The CDR3 DNA reads TGTGCCAGCAGTTTCGGGACAGCCGAGCAGTACTTC. Translating it yields CASSFGTAEQYF.

The chain employs TRBV4-2 and TRBJ1-6; D unresolved. The CDR3 contains 15 residues. V lost 0 bases to trimming and J lost 14 bases, with 17 bases between them. The V gene's germline CDR1 is LGHNA and CDR2 YNFKEQ. CDR3 protein: CASSQDLGRAVALHF. The CDR3 DNA reads as TGTGCCAGCAGCCAAGATCTTGGCCGAGCGGTAGCCCTCCACTTT.

This clonotype was observed a handful of times. V gene TRBV28 combines with J gene TRBJ1-5; tentatively, D is TRBD1 (5 bases). This CDR3 is built from 16 residues. The V end was cut by 6 bases, the J end by 7 bases, with 22 bases between. Germline V gene lookup returns CDR1 MDHEN and CDR2 SYDVKM. CDR3 coding DNA: TGTGCCAGCAGACGCCAGAATCAGGGAGAAGGCCAGCCCCAGCATTTT. Encoded protein: CASRRQNQGEGQPQHF. The full variable domain, rest sourced from reference TRBV28 and TRBJ1-5, is DVKVTQSSRYLVKRTGEKVFLECVQDMDHENMFWYRQDPGLGLRLIYFSYDVKMKEKGDIPEGYSVSREKKERFSLILESASTNQTSMYLCASRRQNQGEGQPQHFGDGTRLSIL.

A word on this clonotype: This clone may be a read error of a much larger clone one base away. The rearrangement joins TRBV29-1 to TRBJ1-2, with D uncertain. In germline, CDR1 is SQVTM, CDR2 ANQGSEA. This CDR3 is built from 13 residues. Between the trimmed V and J ends, which lost 3 bases and 10 bases, there was a span of 18 bases. CDR3 protein: CSVDKSWVVDYTF. As DNA, the CDR3 is TGCAGCGTTGACAAGTCTTGGGTGGTTGACTACACCTTC.

This clonotype came up a few times. This chain uses TRBV6-2 or TRBV6-3 with TRBJ1-4; no firm D call. CDR1 and CDR2 from the germline V gene are MNHEY and SVGEGT. Trimming shortened V by 4 bases and J by 0 bases, and 12 bases separated the two germline ends. The CDR3 has 16 amino acids. The CDR3 region has the DNA TGTGCCAGCAGTTCCTCCGGCCCAACAACTAATGAAAAACTGTTTTTT. Translated, it gives CASSSSGPTTNEKLFF.

Only a few counts were recorded for this clonotype. The chain couples TRBV7-9 to TRBJ1-2, with D unclear. Germline values: CDR1 SEHNR, CDR2 FQNEAQ (reference sequence). The CDR3 runs to 13 residues. Trimming pared 6 bases from V and 2 bases from J, leaving 10 bases between. Here the CDR3 reads CASRRSSNYGYTF. CDR3 DNA: TGTGCCAGCAGAAGATCTTCAAACTATGGCTACACCTTC. Full variable domain (remainder filled in from reference TRBV7-9 and TRBJ1-2): DTGVSQNPRHKITKRGQNVTFRCDPISEHNRLYWYRQTLGQGPEFLTYFQNEAQLEKSRLLSDRFSAERPKGSFSTLEIQRTEQGDSAMYLCASRRSSNYGYTFGSGTRLTVV.

This clonotype was detected a few times. V and J are TRBV6-1 and TRBJ1-4; 7 bases line up with TRBD1. The trim removed 8 bases at V and 11 bases at J, leaving 8 bases unmatched. CDR1 MNHNS and CDR2 SASEGT come from the germline V gene. The CDR3 is 12 residues long. The DNA for the CDR3 is TGTGCCAGCGGGGCAGGGGGAGGGAAACTGTTTTTT. Its protein product is CASGAGGGKLFF.

This clonotype was counted at least ten times. The gene calls are TRBV7-9 and TRBJ2-3; D unclear. V dropped 4 bases and J dropped 0 bases, with 8 bases sitting between them. CDR1 SEHNR and CDR2 FQNEAQ come from the germline V gene (reference sequence). The CDR3 runs to 14 residues. The CDR3 sequence is CASSSYESTDTQYF. In DNA, the CDR3 is TGTGCCAGCAGCTCCTACGAGAGCACAGATACGCAGTATTTT.

This clonotype showed up just a few times. The rearrangement links TRBV20-1 to TRBJ2-1; D not certain. In germline, CDR1 is DFQATT, CDR2 SNEGSKA (reference sequence). Trimming took 5 bases from V and 8 from J, leaving 7 bases between them. The CDR3 length is 10 residues. CDR3 sequence reads: CSAPTDEQFF. CDR3 DNA: TGCAGTGCTCCGACGGATGAGCAGTTCTTC.

The J gene is TRBJ2-2, the V gene TRBV13; D is undetermined. Germline-derived CDR1 and CDR2 are PRHDT and FYEKMQ (reference sequence). The CDR3 length is 14 residues. Trimming took off 4 bases at V and 2 bases at J, with 8 bases between the two ends. DNA of the CDR3: TGTGCCAGCAGCTATCACAGTAACACCGGGGAGCTGTTTTTT. Residues: CASSYHSNTGELFF.

This clonotype was observed a few times. The chain has TRBV7-2 and TRBJ2-7, with D possibly called TRBD1 or TRBD2 (5 bases each). The germline V gene has CDR1 SGHTA and CDR2 FQGNSA. V gave up 7 bases and J gave up 4 bases, with 20 bases separating them. CDR3 length: 15 amino acids. The CDR3 loop reads CASTSGTHEGYEQYF. The DNA of the CDR3 is TGTGCCAGCACCTCCGGGACCCATGAAGGATACGAGCAGTACTTC.

This clonotype turned up a few times. J is TRBJ1-1 and V is TRBV6-2 or TRBV6-3; no definite D call. The germline V and J ends were trimmed by 0 bases and 7 bases, with 9 bases remaining between them. CDR3 length: 13 residues. Germline V gives CDR1 MNHEY, CDR2 SVGEGT. CDR3 sequence (DNA): TGTGCCAGCAGTTACTCGATGTCTGTTGAAGCTTTCTTT. Amino acids: CASSYSMSVEAFF.